One sample yielded the 29 T cell receptor beta chains listed below, sequenced in a study of CD8 T cells in ankylosing spondylitis. TCRdb fed the 5' RACE reads into MiXCR, producing one record per CDR3 protein. The table has 240,000 or so distinct CDR3 sequences, around 11% seen once. What was sequenced was blood, either unsorted or a sorted T cell fraction (not recorded which). These receptors were obtained from a male donor with ankylosing spondylitis or in good health (not recorded which).

The sample holds a few counts of this clonotype. The gene calls are TRBV12-5 and TRBJ2-2, with 7 nucleotides matching TRBD2. Germline trimming cut 6 bases from V and 3 bases from J; bases unmatched to any gene: 10. Germline V lookup: CDR1 LGHNT, CDR2 FRNRAP. The CDR3 length is 16 residues. The CDR3 spells CASGPWVGRDTGELFF. The CDR3 DNA follows: TGTGCTAGTGGCCCATGGGTAGGGAGGGACACCGGGGAGCTGTTTTTT.

This clonotype has just a few counts. The chain combines TRBV2 with TRBJ2-3; 8 bases map to TRBD1. Germline-derived CDR1 and CDR2 are SNHLY and FYNNEI. With 7 bases clipped from V and 5 bases from J, the junction kept 11 bases outside the gene matches. This CDR3 has 15 amino acids. DNA of the CDR3: TGTGCCAGCAATTTGGCAGGGGGCGGATTAGATACGCAGTATTTT. Protein: CASNLAGGGLDTQYF.

This clonotype has at least ten counts. V usage is TRBV20-1 and J usage is TRBJ1-1, with D hard to call. V shed 6 bases and J shed 0 bases, with 8 bases lying between them. Per the germline V gene, CDR1 is DFQATT and CDR2 is SNEGSKA (reference sequence). The CDR3 consists of 12 residues. CDR3 bases: TGCAGTGCGGTTGGGCTGAACACTGAAGCTTTCTTT. Protein: CSAVGLNTEAFF.

This clonotype was recorded a few times. This chain joins TRBV25-1 and TRBJ2-3; 7 positions agree with TRBD1. Germline trimming cut 3 bases from V and 2 bases from J; bases unmatched to any gene: 8. CDR3 length: 16 residues. Germline assignment: CDR1 MGHDK and CDR2 SYGVNS. CDR3 amino acids: CASSDQDRSNTDTQYF. The DNA for the CDR3 is TGTGCCAGCAGTGACCAGGACAGGAGCAACACAGATACGCAGTATTTT.

This clonotype was counted many times. The rearrangement uses TRBV20-1 and TRBJ2-7; 9 bases are shared with TRBD1. Germline V gene lookup returns CDR1 DFQATT and CDR2 SNEGSKA (reference sequence). V shed 3 bases and J 0 bases; nucleotides not matched to a gene: 3. There are 14 residues in the CDR3. CDR3 sequence (DNA): TGCAGTGCTAGTGGGGACAGGGACTCCTACGAGCAGTACTTC. It codes for CSASGDRDSYEQYF.

V gene TRBV7-9 combines with J gene TRBJ1-2, with 8 positions matching TRBD1. The V segment lost 7 bases and the J segment 7 bases; nucleotides outside the gene matches: 5. Germline CDR1 and CDR2: SEHNR and FQNEAQ (reference sequence). The CDR3 has 12 residues. The CDR3 protein is CASTQGDSGYTF. The CDR3 nucleotides are TGTGCCAGCACACAGGGGGACAGTGGCTACACCTTC.

This clonotype was observed many times. This sequence joins TRBV6-2 or TRBV6-3 and TRBJ2-6; the D gene is possibly TRBD2 (6 bases). From germline, CDR1 is MNHEY and CDR2 SVGEGT. There are 16 residues in the CDR3. V was pared by 8 bases and J by 0 bases, with 14 bases between. CDR3 sequence: CASGRDGSSGANVLTF. The CDR3 DNA reads as TGTGCCAGCGGGCGGGACGGAAGCTCTGGGGCCAACGTCCTGACTTTC.

At least ten counts were recorded for this clonotype. This chain joins TRBV10-3 and TRBJ2-1, with 7 bases that match TRBD2. Germline V gene lookup returns CDR1 ENHRY and CDR2 SYGVKD. The CDR3 has 14 amino acids. V was clipped by 9 bases and J by 6 bases; unmatched bases: 11. CDR3 loop: CAMKAGLGFNEQFF. The DNA of the CDR3 is TGTGCCATGAAAGCGGGACTCGGGTTCAATGAGCAGTTCTTC.

This clonotype was counted many times. The chain is built from TRBV25-1 and TRBJ1-1; no firm D call. V lost 4 bases, J lost 4 bases, and 13 bases lay in between. The CDR3 sequence is 14 residues long. Germline V gene sequence: CDR1 MGHDK, CDR2 SYGVNS. Written as DNA, the CDR3 is TGTGCCAGCAGTGGAGTCTTCGGGAGCACTGAAGCTTTCTTT. This codes for CASSGVFGSTEAFF. Full variable domain (rest looked up from reference TRBV25-1 and TRBJ1-1): EADIYQTPRYLVIGTGKKITLECSQTMGHDKMYWYQQDPGMELHLIHYSYGVNSTEKGDLSSESTVSRIRTEHFPLTLESARPSHTSQYLCASSGVFGSTEAFFGQGTRLTVV.

In this sample, this clonotype turned up a few times. V gene TRBV19 combines with J gene TRBJ2-1, with 8 positions matching TRBD2. Germline V gene sequence: CDR1 LNHDA, CDR2 SQIVND (reference sequence). The CDR3 runs 16 residues. J was trimmed by 0 bases and V by 4 bases; bases with no gene match: 5. The CDR3 loop is CASSKSGRSSYNEQFF. The CDR3 DNA reads as TGTGCCAGTAGTAAAAGCGGGAGAAGCTCCTACAATGAGCAGTTCTTC. The full variable domain, with the rest looked up from reference TRBV19 and TRBJ2-1, is DGGITQSPKYLFRKEGQNVTLSCEQNLNHDAMYWYRQDPGQGLRLIYYSQIVNDFQKGDIAEGYSVSREKKESFPLTVTSAQKNPTAFYLCASSKSGRSSYNEQFFGPGTRLTVL.

As regards this clonotype: This may come from a read error, since a much larger clone is one base off. The chain combines TRBV15 with TRBJ1-3, with D unclear. The CDR3 has 15 residues. Germline CDR1 LNHNV, CDR2 YYDKDF (reference sequence). The CDR3 region has the DNA TGTGGCACCAGCAGAGACCGGGGTCCTGGAAACACCATATATTTT. As protein: CGTSRDRGPGNTIYF.

At least ten counts were recorded for this clonotype. This chain connects TRBV5-1 to TRBJ2-1; D may match TRBD1 or TRBD2 (7 bases each). Trimming took off 0 bases at V and 6 bases at J, with 16 bases between the two ends. Germline CDR1 is SGHRS and CDR2 is YFSETQ. CDR3 length: 16 residues. CDR3 coding DNA: TGCGCCAGCAGCTTGGGGCCCAGGGGGGGGCTCAATGAGCAGTTCTTC. It specifies CASSLGPRGGLNEQFF.

In its sample, this clonotype was seen many times. The chain is built from TRBV20-1 and TRBJ2-5, with 7 nucleotides matching TRBD2. Per the germline V gene, CDR1 is DFQATT and CDR2 is SNEGSKA (reference sequence). This CDR3 has 16 amino acids. V trimming: 5 bases; J trimming: 1 base; junction bases outside the gene matches: 13. The CDR3 DNA is TGCAGTGCTCTTACTAGCGAGCATAACTTCCAAGAGACCCAGTACTTC. This encodes CSALTSEHNFQETQYF.

This clonotype has just a few counts. The chain carries TRBV12-3 or TRBV12-4 and TRBJ2-1; tentatively, D is TRBD2 (5 bases). The CDR3 is 16 residues long. V was clipped by 5 bases and J by 4 bases, with 18 bases between them. The CDR3, as DNA: TGTGCCAGCAGTCCCCTGGACTCAGATATATACAATGAGCAGTTCTTC. Translation gives CASSPLDSDIYNEQFF.

This clonotype was seen only once. The chain recombines TRBV5-1 with TRBJ2-3; D perhaps matches TRBD2 (5 bases). Deletions cut 4 bases from V and 4 bases from J, with 13 bases between. The CDR3 spans 14 residues. In germline, CDR1 is SGHRS, CDR2 YFSETQ. The CDR3 reads CASSATTGSDTQYF. DNA for the CDR3: TGCGCCAGCAGCGCTACCACGGGGTCAGATACGCAGTATTTT.

In this sample, this clonotype turned up many times. This chain joins TRBV6-1 and TRBJ1-6; TRBD1 is a possible D gene (5 bases). From germline, CDR1 is MNHNS and CDR2 SASEGT. The V end lost 8 bases, the J end lost 10 bases, and 15 bases lay between the germline ends. CDR3 length equals 13 residues. This CDR3 is CASGEGAGSPLHF. The CDR3 nucleotides read TGTGCCAGCGGGGAAGGGGCTGGGTCACCCCTCCACTTT.

This clonotype was recorded at least ten times. V gene TRBV20-1 combines with J gene TRBJ2-2; TRBD1 agrees at 7 bases. V shed 5 bases and J 1 base; nucleotides not matched to a gene: 4. The CDR3 extends over 14 amino acids. Germline CDR1 and CDR2: DFQATT and SNEGSKA (reference sequence). The CDR3 region is CSAGRQGNTGELFF. The CDR3 DNA follows: TGCAGTGCTGGGCGACAGGGGAACACCGGGGAGCTGTTTTTT.

This clonotype has at least ten counts. V gene TRBV20-1 combines with J gene TRBJ2-7; D may be TRBD1 or TRBD2 (5 bases each). Germline assignment: CDR1 DFQATT and CDR2 SNEGSKA (reference sequence). With 3 bases removed from V and 5 bases from J, the gap between germline ends came to 23 bases. This CDR3 spans 16 amino acids. The CDR3 DNA follows: TGCAGTGCTAGGGACGACCTGGGGGAAGTATTCAACGAGCAGTACTTC. Its protein is CSARDDLGEVFNEQYF.

The gene calls are TRBV6-1 and TRBJ1-5; D unresolved. In germline, CDR1 is MNHNS, CDR2 SASEGT. Trimming stripped 6 bases from V and 6 bases from J, with 18 bases between. CDR3 length: 15 amino acids. The CDR3 region is CASSRGRGLGQPQHF. The CDR3 nucleotides are TGTGCCAGCAGCCGAGGGAGAGGGTTAGGTCAGCCCCAGCATTTT.

This clonotype occurred many times. V is TRBV15 and J is TRBJ2-6; D is uncertain. The CDR3 runs 16 residues. Germline lookup yields CDR1 LNHNV and CDR2 YYDKDF (reference sequence). Trimming cost V 0 bases and J 0 bases, with 6 bases left between them. CDR3 sequence (DNA): TGTGCCACCAGCAGAGATGCAGCCTCTGGGGCCAACGTCCTGACTTTC. It codes for CATSRDAASGANVLTF.

This sequence joins TRBV7-2 and TRBJ2-3; 12 bases align to TRBD2. The trim removed 6 bases at V and 6 bases at J, leaving 13 bases unmatched. Germline values: CDR1 SGHTA, CDR2 FQGNSA. The CDR3 covers 17 residues. The CDR3 DNA is TGTGCCAGCAGTATAAAACTAGCGGGAGGCCCCGCGGATACGCAGTATTTT. This codes for CASSIKLAGGPADTQYF.

CDR3 DNA sequence: TGCGCCAGCAGCCAAGAGGAACTCGGGGGAAGCACGCAGTATTTT. Encoded protein: CASSQEELGGSTQYF. The chain combines TRBV4-1 with TRBJ2-3; tentative D call: TRBD2 (6 bases). This CDR3 has 15 amino acids. V lost 0 bases and J lost 9, with 16 bases in between. Germline-derived CDR1 and CDR2 are MGHRA and YSYEKL.

The V and J genes are TRBV6-1 and TRBJ2-5; D might be TRBD1 (8 bases). The V and J ends lost 1 base and 7 bases respectively, with 19 bases between them. The germline gives CDR1 MNHNS, CDR2 SASEGT. There are 16 residues in the CDR3. The DNA of the CDR3 is TGTGCCAGCAGTGAAGGGGGGGGCAGGGGGCGCGGGACCCAGTACTTC. Its protein is CASSEGGGRGRGTQYF.

In its sample, this clonotype was seen many times. V is TRBV12-3 or TRBV12-4 and J is TRBJ2-3, with D tentatively TRBD2 (6 bases). V lost 3 bases, J lost 3 bases, and 10 bases lay in between. CDR3 length equals 14 residues. DNA for the CDR3: TGTGCCAGCAGTTTGGGCGGGATGACAGATACGCAGTATTTT. Protein: CASSLGGMTDTQYF.

This clonotype came up many times. The genes are TRBV20-1 and TRBJ2-7; 11 bases map to TRBD2. Looked up from germline, CDR1 is DFQATT and CDR2 is SNEGSKA (reference sequence). This CDR3 comprises 15 residues. Losses at the gene ends were 5 bases for V and 4 bases for J; bases not matched to a gene: 10. CDR3: CSAETPGTSGYEQYF. The DNA of the CDR3 is TGCAGTGCTGAGACCCCCGGGACTAGCGGATACGAGCAGTACTTC.

This clonotype has ten or more counts. The chain is built from TRBV12-3 or TRBV12-4 and TRBJ1-1; weak D call: TRBD1 (5 bases). V was shortened by 4 bases and J by 4 bases, with 10 bases between the two germline ends. The CDR3 has 13 amino acids. In nucleotides, the CDR3 is TGTGCCAGCAGTTCGCCAGGGATCACTGAAGCTTTCTTT. It is translated as CASSSPGITEAFF.

This clonotype was counted many times. One end of the junction is discordant with germline, which a read error may explain. The V call is TRBV20-1, the J call TRBJ2-1; the match to TRBD2 covers 7 bases. The CDR3 runs to 14 residues. Germline lookup yields CDR1 DFQATT and CDR2 SNEGSKA (reference sequence). The CDR3 DNA sequence: TGCAGTGCTAGGTTGCGGGGGTTAAACAATGAGCAATTCTTC. Translation: CSARLRGLNNEQFF.

There are many counts of this clonotype. The chain links TRBV5-1 to TRBJ2-2; tentatively, D is TRBD1 or TRBD2 (6 bases each). CDR1 SGHRS and CDR2 YFSETQ come from the germline V gene. CDR3 length: 15 residues. V shed 2 bases and J shed 1 base, with 9 bases lying between them. In DNA form, the CDR3 reads TGCGCCAGCAGCTTTGGAGGGGGGAACACCGGGGAGCTGTTTTTT. It encodes CASSFGGGNTGELFF.

This clonotype was picked up a small number of times. The rearrangement joins TRBV9 to TRBJ2-7, with 8 bases aligning to TRBD2. The CDR3 consists of 14 residues. Per germline, CDR1 SGDLS and CDR2 YYNGEE. J gave up 2 bases and V 0 bases, and 1 base lay outside the gene matches. CDR3 in amino acids: CASSVAGGTYEQYF. CDR3 coding DNA: TGTGCCAGCAGCGTAGCGGGAGGGACCTACGAGCAGTACTTC.